Following are 9 T cell receptor beta chains from one sample sequenced in a study of Ad26.COV2.S vaccination and SARS-CoV-2 variants. Assay: immunoSEQ multiplex PCR; the TCRdb copy retains only in-frame clones and omits some. The table has 350,000 to 500,000 clones, 75% to 95% seen once. Specified treatment: roughly 18 received Ad26.COV2.S at low or high dose, single or two shots; 5 received placebo; per-sample allocation not given. Each sample was drawn 63 days after the first injection (of vaccine or placebo). The sequences come from peripheral blood, collected in a trial of Ad26.COV2.S vaccine versus placebo. The receptors originated from a person aged 18-60 years who received the Ad26.COV2.S COVID-19 vaccine or a placebo.

This rearrangement joins TRBV7-9 to TRBJ2-1; D is possibly TRBD1 (5 bases). This CDR3 is built from 15 residues. Germline V gene data show CDR1 as SEHNR and CDR2 as FQNEAQ (reference sequence). V was clipped by 5 bases and J by 4 bases, with 15 bases between them. CDR3 region: CASSQSARVYNEQFF. The CDR3 nucleotides are TGTGCCAGCAGCCAATCAGCCAGGGTTTACAATGAGCAGTTCTTC.

This clone was picked up one time. The rearrangement joins TRBV18 to TRBJ2-3; 13 bases are shared with TRBD2. The germline CDR1 and CDR2 sequences are KGHSH and LQKENI. The CDR3 spans 19 residues. V was pared by 10 bases and J by 2 bases, with 18 bases of the junction left unmatched. The CDR3 nucleotides read TGTGCCACCACAGGACTGGGAGGAGGACTAGCGGGAGTCACAGATACGCAGTATTTT. Protein sequence: CATTGLGGGLAGVTDTQYF.

This chain uses TRBV28 with TRBJ2-1; D remains unclear. Germline CDR1 and CDR2: MDHEN and SYDVKM. This CDR3 is built from 14 residues. V was pared by 1 base and J by 9 bases, with 13 bases between. The DNA for the CDR3 is TGTGCCAGCAGTTTATTCAGCAGCATACGTGAGCAGTTCTTC. Translating it yields CASSLFSSIREQFF.

This rearrangement joins TRBV29-1 to TRBJ2-7; a weak D match, TRBD1 (6 bases). The CDR3 runs 12 residues. Germline-derived CDR1 and CDR2 are SQVTM and ANQGSEA. The V end lost 0 bases, the J end lost 3 bases, and 6 bases lay between the germline ends. The CDR3 spells CSVEEGGYEQYF. The CDR3 coding sequence is TGCAGCGTTGAAGAAGGGGGCTACGAGCAGTACTTC.

J is TRBJ1-1 and V is TRBV6-5; D is undetermined. V lost 2 bases and J lost 2, with 9 bases in between. The CDR3 sequence is 14 residues long. Germline CDR1 reads MNHEY; CDR2 reads SVGAGI. CDR3 nucleotide sequence: TGTGCCAGCAGTTACCGGGGAGACAACACTGAAGCTTTCTTT. Translating gives CASSYRGDNTEAFF.

This chain joins TRBV5-8 and TRBJ2-7, with D possibly being TRBD2 (6 bases). This CDR3 contains 12 residues. CDR1 is SGHTS, CDR2 YDEGEE, per germline. V gave up 2 bases and J gave up 4 bases, with 7 bases separating them. CDR3 coding DNA: TGTGCCAGCAGCTTTCGGGGGTACGAGCAGTACTTC. It specifies CASSFRGYEQYF.

The J gene is TRBJ2-3, the V gene TRBV7-2; D call uncertain. Germline lookup yields CDR1 SGHTA and CDR2 FQGNSA. The CDR3 length is 13 residues. Trimming took off 6 bases at V and 3 bases at J, with 10 bases between the two ends. The DNA for the CDR3 is TGTGCCAGCAGGGGGATGGTAACAGATACGCAGTATTTT. This translates into CASRGMVTDTQYF.

The rearrangement links TRBV6-2 or TRBV6-3 to TRBJ1-1; D unclear. Trimming pared 0 bases from V and 0 bases from J, leaving 14 bases between. The CDR3 has 17 amino acids. Germline V gives CDR1 MNHEY, CDR2 SVGEGT. The CDR3 is CASSYSILTLMNTEAFF. CDR3 bases: TGTGCCAGCAGTTACTCGATTCTTACACTGATGAACACTGAAGCTTTCTTT.

The chain combines TRBV6-1 with TRBJ2-1, with TRBD2 matching 7 bases. The CDR3 is 15 residues long. V lost 0 bases to trimming and J lost 3 bases; unmatched junction nucleotides: 2. In germline, CDR1 is MNHNS, CDR2 SASEGT. The CDR3 nucleotides are TGTGCCAGCAGTGAAGCGGGACTAAGCTACAATGAGCAGTTCTTC. Its translation is CASSEAGLSYNEQFF.